What follows is one T cell receptor (beta chain) and its context. Its target is not known. The data stem from a study of T cell responses to AZD1222 COVID-19 vaccine. Study-level points and caveats: Repertoire collection took place solely once the T cell response had peaked. Seropositive at baseline were only a handful of AZD1222 recipients. Clonal diversity may have been underestimated, and the donors were mostly white British, with more females than males.

Measured with immunoSEQ multiplex PCR; TCRdb has only the in-frame clones, and not every one. The sample carries tens of thousands of clones, around nine tenths recorded once. The CDR3 has 14 residues. Germline CDR1 reads SNHLY; CDR2 reads FYNNEI. Trimming removed 5 bases at V and 4 bases at J, with 14 bases between. The V call is TRBV2, the J call TRBJ1-2, with D perhaps matching TRBD1 (6 bases). The TCR was taken from an adult who received the AZD1222 COVID-19 vaccine. This material consisted of peripheral blood, taken 28 days after the second AZD1222 dose. CDR3 amino acids: CASSSVTGSYGYTF. The CDR3 nucleotides are TGTGCCAGCAGTAGCGTCACAGGGAGCTATGGCTACACCTTC.